Below, 10 T cell receptor beta chains from the same sample are listed, as sequenced in a study of cytomegalovirus exposure and HLA in healthy donors. Vbeta (60) and Jbeta (13) primers were used in the PCR. Method: immunoSEQ multiplex PCR; TCRdb's copy keeps in-frame clones and lacks some. The table includes roughly 150,000 clones, roughly 80% detected once. Specimen: PBMCs. The origin of the receptors is a man between 18 and 35 years old in good health and CMV-seropositive.

With regard to this clone: Other DNA sequences in the same sample also yield this CDR3. The V gene is TRBV11-3, the J gene TRBJ2-1; D is uncertain. CDR1 SGHNT and CDR2 YENEEA come from the germline V gene. Trimming removed 5 bases from V and 7 bases from J, with 9 bases in between. The CDR3 runs 12 residues. The CDR3 DNA is TGTGCCAGCAGCCTTAACGGTAATGAGCAGTTCTTC. It is translated as CASSLNGNEQFF.

The CDR3 protein is CASSPYGSGDQPQHF. As DNA, the CDR3 is TGTGCCAGTAGTCCGTACGGGTCCGGGGATCAGCCCCAGCATTTT. This chain joins TRBV19 and TRBJ1-5; no reliable D call. This CDR3 is built from 15 residues. The ends were cut back, 5 bases at V and 5 bases at J, with 16 bases in the middle. Germline V lookup: CDR1 LNHDA, CDR2 SQIVND (reference sequence). Full variable domain (outside the CDR3, taken from reference TRBV19 and TRBJ1-5): DGGITQSPKYLFRKEGQNVTLSCEQNLNHDAMYWYRQDPGQGLRLIYYSQIVNDFQKGDIAEGYSVSREKKESFPLTVTSAQKNPTAFYLCASSPYGSGDQPQHFGDGTRLSIL.

The gene calls are TRBV29-1 and TRBJ2-5; 8 bases agree with TRBD1. The CDR3 runs to 13 residues. Germline CDR1 and CDR2: SQVTM and ANQGSEA. Trimming cost V 8 bases and J 3 bases; bases outside gene matches: 8. The CDR3 sequence is CSLRTGREETQYF. In DNA, the CDR3 is TGCAGCCTAAGGACAGGGCGGGAAGAGACCCAGTACTTC.

This clone was counted only a few times. The rearrangement joins TRBV7-8 to TRBJ1-2; D is uncertain. Per the germline V gene, CDR1 is SGHVS and CDR2 is FQNEAQ. The CDR3 is made up of 12 amino acids. V was cut by 11 bases and J by 6 bases, with 16 bases left in between. CDR3 nucleotide sequence: TGTGCCGCGGGTCAGGCCCAGGATGGCTACACCTTC. Translated, it gives CAAGQAQDGYTF.

The chain uses TRBV28 and TRBJ1-6, with TRBD1 matching 8 bases. The junction had 2 bases not matched to a gene; V was cut back by 4 bases and J by 6 bases. The CDR3 extends over 14 amino acids. Germline CDR1 reads MDHEN; CDR2 reads SYDVKM. CDR3 coding DNA: TGTGCCAGCAGTTCCACAGGGGGTAATTCACCCCTCCACTTT. Translated: CASSSTGGNSPLHF.

V and J are TRBV2 and TRBJ2-7; 8 nucleotides align to TRBD1. Germline values: CDR1 SNHLY, CDR2 FYNNEI. There are 13 residues in the CDR3. V gave up 6 bases and J gave up 3 bases; unmatched junction bases: 4. The CDR3 DNA follows: TGTGCCAGCAGAGCAGGGGGCGGCTACGAGCAGTACTTC. It encodes CASRAGGGYEQYF.

The CDR3 reads CASSPPSGGKGYEQYF. The CDR3 coding sequence is TGTGCCAGCTCACCACCGAGCGGGGGCAAGGGTTACGAGCAGTACTTC. J is TRBJ2-7 and V is TRBV18, with TRBD2 identical over 8 bases. CDR1 is KGHSH and CDR2 is LQKENI in the germline V gene. The ends lost 0 bases at V and 4 bases at J; junction bases unmatched: 8. CDR3 length equals 16 residues.

The chain is built from TRBV29-1 and TRBJ1-2; 12 bases fit TRBD1. The germline V gene encodes CDR1 SQVTM and CDR2 ANQGSEA. This CDR3 comprises 14 residues. J lost 3 bases, V lost 5 bases, and 4 bases had no gene match. The CDR3 spells CSVSGQGADYGYTF. CDR3 DNA: TGCAGCGTTTCGGGACAGGGGGCAGACTATGGCTACACCTTC.

This chain uses TRBV6-4 with TRBJ2-4, with 10 bases aligning to TRBD2. Germline-derived CDR1 and CDR2 are MRHNA and SNTAGT. V lost 2 bases and J lost 3; bases outside the gene matches: 7. The CDR3 has 17 amino acids. Here the CDR3 reads CASSDGNSGRYKNIQYF. CDR3 coding DNA: TGTGCCAGCAGTGACGGGAATAGCGGGAGGTACAAAAACATTCAGTACTTC.

The chain employs TRBV5-1 and TRBJ2-1; a possible D gene is TRBD1 (5 bases). The V gene's germline CDR1 is SGHRS and CDR2 YFSETQ. The CDR3 totals 15 residues. The V end lost 1 base, the J end lost 1 base, and 9 bases lay between the germline ends. The CDR3 bases are TGCGCCAGCAGCTTGCAGGGTCCTTCCTACAATGAGCAGTTCTTC. Its translation: CASSLQGPSYNEQFF.